A selection of T cell receptor beta chains follows, all from one sample in a study of blood T cell repertoires in COVID-19. TCRdb's table, derived via immunoSEQ multiplex PCR, lists solely in-frame clones and lacks some. The table has 250,000 or so clones, approximately 85% seen once. The sequenced material came from PBMCs or T cells enriched from blood (not recorded which). The receptors were sampled from a woman aged 45-65 years who had recovered from COVID-19. The CDR3 runs from the conserved cysteine through the conserved F or W. D genes are given only for firm matches. Rows give clone size only sometimes, using once, few, many, or a class for an expanded clone.

j_call,d_call,v_call,clone_size,cdr3_nt,cdr3_aa
TRBJ1-1,-,TRBV5-1,-,TGCGCCAGCAGACCCCGCGGGAACACTGAAGCTTTCTTT,CASRPRGNTEAFF
TRBJ2-1,TRBD2,TRBV9,-,TGTGCCAGCAGCGTAGGTCCGGGTGGGCTAGCGGGAGATAGTGAGCAGTTCTTC,CASSVGPGGLAGDSEQFF
TRBJ2-7,TRBD1,TRBV24-1,-,TGTGCCACCAGTGATTTCCGGGACAGCCGGAACGAGCAGTACTTC,CATSDFRDSRNEQYF
TRBJ1-1,-,TRBV5-4,-,TGTGCCAGCACCCCGGGCGGGGAGAACACTGAAGCTTTCTTT,CASTPGGENTEAFF
TRBJ2-1,-,TRBV19,-,TGTGCCAGTAGTATTGGAGGCTACAATGAGCAGTTCTTC,CASSIGGYNEQFF
TRBJ1-1,TRBD1,TRBV5-1,once,TGCGCCAGCAGCTTGGGAGGGGGCCTGAACACTGAAGCTTTCTTT,CASSLGGGLNTEAFF
TRBJ1-4,TRBD1,TRBV2,-,TGTGCCAGCAGGGAAGGGACAGGAGAAAAACTGTTTTTT,CASREGTGEKLFF
TRBJ2-5,TRBD1,TRBV19,-,TGTGCCAGCAAGCAGGGACAGGGAGAACAAGAGACCCAGTACTTC,CASKQGQGEQETQYF
TRBJ2-1,-,TRBV4-1,-,TGCGCCAGTGCGACTCCCCCCTACAATGAGCAGTTCTTC,CASATPPYNEQFF
TRBJ2-5,-,TRBV4-1,-,TGCGCCAGCAGCCAAGCTCGGTTGGAGACCCAGTACTTC,CASSQARLETQYF
TRBJ1-1,TRBD1,TRBV2,few,TGTGCCAGCAGTGAAGGTACAGGGGACAAAGCTTTCTTT,CASSEGTGDKAFF
TRBJ2-5,TRBD1,TRBV29-1,-,TGCAGCGCCTCAGGGGGCACCCAAGAGACCCAGTACTTC,CSASGGTQETQYF
TRBJ2-7,TRBD2,TRBV28,-,TGTGCCAGCAGCTCCCTAGCAAGCGGGACTTACTACGAGCAGTACTTC,CASSSLASGTYYEQYF
TRBJ1-5,-,TRBV28,-,TGTGCCAGCACCCGAGAGCGAAAGCAGCCCCAGCATTTT,CASTRERKQPQHF
TRBJ1-1,-,TRBV11-2,-,TGTGCCAGCAGCTTAGGGACAGTCCGCACTGAAGCTTTCTTT,CASSLGTVRTEAFF
TRBJ1-2,TRBD1,TRBV7-2,-,TGTGCCAGCAGCCCAAGGACAGGGCCTTATGGCTACACCTTC,CASSPRTGPYGYTF
TRBJ1-4,-,TRBV28,-,TGTGCCAGCAGTTTAACGGGGTCGAGTAATGAAAAACTGTTTTTT,CASSLTGSSNEKLFF
TRBJ2-7,-,TRBV5-4,-,TGTGCCAGCAGCTTGGCAGAGGACTCCTACGAGCAGTACTTC,CASSLAEDSYEQYF